Listed below are T cell receptor beta chains from one sample, sequenced in a study of Graves' ophthalmopathy and Graves' hyperthyroidism. MiXCR, applied by TCRdb to the multiplex PCR reads, yields one record per CDR3 protein. The data contain about 390,000 distinct CDR3 sequences, about 16% of them seen just once; the ten biggest clones take up 5.5% to 7%. The sequenced material came from peripheral blood. These receptors all come from a woman aged 18-30 years with stable Graves' hyperthyroidism. Each CDR3 is given with its conserved first and last residue. A D gene is named only where the DNA matches it firmly. Clone size is not always given. Where it is, it says once, few, many or a class for expanded clones.

J gene: TRBJ2-7
D gene: TRBD1
V gene: TRBV12-3/TRBV12-4
clone size: NA
CDR3 protein: CASSRTGVEQYF
CDR3 DNA: TGTGCCAGCAGCCGTACAGGGGTCGAGCAGTACTTC

J gene: TRBJ2-2
D gene: TRBD1
V gene: TRBV10-1
clone size: many
CDR3 protein: CASSESRTGNTGELFF
CDR3 DNA: TGCGCCAGCAGTGAGTCGAGGACAGGGAACACCGGGGAGCTGTTTTTT

J gene: TRBJ2-7
D gene: NA
V gene: TRBV7-2
clone size: NA
CDR3 protein: CASSFNGGPSYEQYF
CDR3 DNA: TGTGCCAGCAGCTTCAATGGCGGGCCGTCCTACGAGCAGTACTTC

J gene: TRBJ1-5
D gene: NA
V gene: TRBV19
clone size: many
CDR3 protein: CASSIPRTMILSNQPQHF
CDR3 DNA: TGTGCCAGTAGTATCCCAAGGACGATGATCCTTAGCAATCAGCCCCAGCATTTT

J gene: TRBJ1-2
D gene: NA
V gene: TRBV6-5
clone size: many
CDR3 protein: CASSYTATRGNYGYTF
CDR3 DNA: TGTGCCAGCAGTTACACCGCTACCAGGGGAAACTATGGCTACACCTTC

J gene: TRBJ2-7
D gene: TRBD1
V gene: TRBV5-1
clone size: few
CDR3 protein: CASSLPPFRGMYEQYF
CDR3 DNA: TGCGCCAGCAGCCTTCCCCCGTTCAGGGGGATGTACGAGCAGTACTTC

J gene: TRBJ1-5
D gene: NA
V gene: TRBV12-3/TRBV12-4
clone size: many
CDR3 protein: CASSLQGLLIRSQHF
CDR3 DNA: TGTGCCAGCAGTCTCCAGGGTCTTTTGATTCGGTCCCAGCATTTT

J gene: TRBJ2-5
D gene: NA
V gene: TRBV19
clone size: many
CDR3 protein: CASQSHRGGETQYF
CDR3 DNA: TGTGCCTCCCAATCCCACAGGGGGGGGGAGACCCAGTACTTC

J gene: TRBJ2-5
D gene: NA
V gene: TRBV7-2
clone size: few
CDR3 protein: CASSLVGAETQYF
CDR3 DNA: TGTGCCAGCAGCTTAGTGGGGGCAGAGACCCAGTACTTC

J gene: TRBJ1-6
D gene: NA
V gene: TRBV18
clone size: many
CDR3 protein: CASSQDGINSPLHF
CDR3 DNA: TGTGCCAGCTCCCAGGACGGAATTAATTCACCCCTCCACTTT

J gene: TRBJ2-5
D gene: NA
V gene: TRBV6-4
clone size: few
CDR3 protein: CASSPGGPGETQYF
CDR3 DNA: TGTGCCAGCAGCCCCGGGGGGCCGGGAGAGACCCAGTACTTC

J gene: TRBJ2-7
D gene: NA
V gene: TRBV4-1
clone size: NA
CDR3 protein: CASSHTFAGTYEQYF
CDR3 DNA: TGCGCCAGCAGCCATACCTTCGCCGGGACCTACGAGCAGTACTTC

J gene: TRBJ2-4
D gene: NA
V gene: TRBV5-5
clone size: few
CDR3 protein: CASSLEQWLDIKYF
CDR3 DNA: TGTGCCAGCAGCTTGGAACAGTGGTTAGACATTAAGTACTTC

J gene: TRBJ1-1
D gene: NA
V gene: TRBV5-1
clone size: many
CDR3 protein: CASSWARGRGNTEAFF
CDR3 DNA: TGCGCCAGCAGCTGGGCCAGGGGTCGAGGGAACACTGAAGCTTTCTTT

J gene: TRBJ2-2
D gene: TRBD1
V gene: TRBV19
clone size: NA
CDR3 protein: CASSIAFPGGGTGELFF
CDR3 DNA: TGTGCCAGTAGTATAGCCTTTCCAGGGGGCGGCACCGGGGAGCTGTTTTTT

J gene: TRBJ1-2
D gene: TRBD1
V gene: TRBV7-9
clone size: many
CDR3 protein: CASSLTGGADYGYTF
CDR3 DNA: TGTGCCAGCAGCCTAACAGGGGGCGCTGACTATGGCTACACCTTC

J gene: TRBJ2-7
D gene: NA
V gene: TRBV6-1
clone size: many
CDR3 protein: CASTGRTRVSYEQYF
CDR3 DNA: TGTGCCAGCACAGGACGGACGCGAGTCTCCTACGAGCAGTACTTC

J gene: TRBJ2-5
D gene: TRBD1
V gene: TRBV20-1
clone size: many
CDR3 protein: CSASAPGQGVETQYF
CDR3 DNA: TGCAGTGCTAGCGCTCCCGGACAGGGGGTGGAGACCCAGTACTTC

J gene: TRBJ1-1
D gene: NA
V gene: TRBV6-2/TRBV6-3
clone size: many
CDR3 protein: CASSSDDVTGLNTEAFF
CDR3 DNA: TGTGCCAGCAGCTCTGACGACGTGACAGGCTTGAACACTGAAGCTTTCTTT

J gene: TRBJ2-7
D gene: NA
V gene: TRBV28
clone size: NA
CDR3 protein: CASSSPLAGGPYEQYF
CDR3 DNA: TGTGCCAGCAGTTCCCCCTTAGCAGGAGGTCCCTACGAGCAGTACTTC

J gene: TRBJ2-5
D gene: NA
V gene: TRBV27
clone size: once
CDR3 protein: CASSPQRREQETQYF
CDR3 DNA: TGTGCCAGCAGTCCCCAACGCAGGGAGCAAGAGACCCAGTACTTC

J gene: TRBJ1-1
D gene: NA
V gene: TRBV7-6
clone size: many
CDR3 protein: CASGTGQKEAFF
CDR3 DNA: TGTGCCAGCGGCACTGGACAGAAAGAAGCTTTCTTT

J gene: TRBJ1-2
D gene: TRBD1
V gene: TRBV6-5
clone size: many
CDR3 protein: CASSSRTGRSYGYTF
CDR3 DNA: TGTGCCAGCAGTTCCCGGACAGGGCGGAGCTATGGCTACACCTTC

J gene: TRBJ1-5
D gene: NA
V gene: TRBV12-3/TRBV12-4
clone size: NA
CDR3 protein: CASSGRAYSNQPQHF
CDR3 DNA: TGTGCCAGCAGTGGGAGGGCTTATAGCAATCAGCCCCAGCATTTT